Sequencing of this T cell receptor (beta chain) was carried out in a study of blood T cell repertoires in COVID-19 (dated by TCRdb to 2020 to 2022). Background on the whole study: Samples covering the acute and convalescent phases of COVID-19 were provided by collaborators in the United States, Italy and Spain. The material from the prospective study consisted of cDNA or gDNA derived from T cells, B-cell-depleted T cells, or PBMCs. Subjects who had been exposed to COVID-19, were actively infected with it, or had recovered from it provided the deeply sampled blood TCRbeta repertoires that made up the dataset. Samples came from the ongoing ImmuneRACE study (first 160 participants) plus 1,254 subjects from 6 global collaborators. The repertoires were released in a freely available public database intended as a resource for research on the immune response to SARS-CoV-2. Nearly every sample came with metadata listing a de-identified subject ID, COVID-19 status, age in years and sex. HLA class I and class II types, where available, came from metadata supplied by the sample provider rather than from assay-based typing. On the study overall, not on this receptor specifically: The quantity of clinical and demographic metadata differed by source and by participant and was supplied without curation.

In the prospective study, participants were roughly 18 to 95 years old, resided in 24 geographic areas of the United States, and were enrolled through a virtual design. In the prospective study, cohorts were assigned on the basis of participant-reported clinical history obtained from a screening survey and a study questionnaire. In the prospective study, whole blood, serum and a nasopharyngeal or oropharyngeal swab were collected from each participant by mobile phlebotomists. Prospective study participants could optionally give additional blood draws and questionnaires over an approximately 2-month period. Blood samples from the prospective study were shipped frozen or at room temperature prior to DNA extraction. TCRbeta CDR3 regions were amplified from genomic DNA by means of the immunoSEQ Assay, a bias-controlled multiplex PCR. The authors' pipeline ran thus. The number of nucleated cells in each sample was estimated by amplification of reference gene primers within the assay. To quantify the absolute abundance of each unique TCRbeta CDR3 rearrangement, sequence reads were collapsed and filtered. For each sample, productive Simpson clonality was calculated as the square root of Simpson's diversity index over productive rearrangements. TCRdb limited this immuneACCESS table to in-frame rearrangements with V and J called. A share of clones is missing; checked studies link under half to unresolved V genes, and the rest is unexplained. V, J and clone size are taken as reported in that table, and D and trimming were inferred from the DNA itself. For this sample the table gives under 300,000 clones, of which more than 75% were detected only once. The ten largest make up about 2% of the sample.

A remark on this clone: Its antigen specificity is not known. No clone much larger than this one lies a single base away; base qualities are absent.

Sequences KGHDR (CDR1) and SFDVKD (CDR2) are obtained from the germline V gene. Clipping removes 5 bases from V and 5 bases from J, with 6 as the unmatched junction base count. Counted from cysteine to phenylalanine, this CDR3 has 16 amino acids. The DNA shown is the 48-base CDR3, in frame from base 1. Sequenced material: PBMCs or T cells enriched from blood (not recorded which). The receptor was derived from a woman aged 35 to 49 with acute COVID-19. The sequence links TRBV24-1 to TRBJ2-1, with 12 bases in between that match TRBD1. In nucleotide form, the sequence is TGTGCCACCAGTGCACGAGGGACAGGGGGCAACAATGAGCAGTTCTTC. This translates into CATSARGTGGNNEQFF.